This TCR beta chain was sequenced during a study of T cell repertoires in cytomegalovirus infection. Notes on the study in general: Within the response measured ex vivo, HLA-C-restricted CMV-specific TCR beta clonotypes were dominant.

This clonotype was found many times. Its target is not known. TCRdb itself ran the reads through MiXCR, one entry per CDR3 protein. The profile shows approximately 140,000 distinct CDR3 sequences, 6.5% of them singletons. The TCR was taken from a human donor in good health (CMV status not recorded). Some clones in this sample may be carry-over from other donors' samples. The sample taken for sequencing was PBMCs.

The CDR3: CASIPDSSRWDTQYF. Here the CDR3 DNA reads TGTGCCAGCATTCCCGACAGCTCCAGATGGGATACGCAGTATTTT. The chain is built from TRBV7-8 and TRBJ2-3; a possible D gene is TRBD1 (5 bases). CDR3 size: 15 residues. From germline, CDR1 is SGHVS and CDR2 FQNEAQ. V dropped 7 bases and J dropped 6 bases, with 20 bases sitting between them.